The clone carrying this TCR beta chain was counted ten times or more. What it binds is not known. Unique molecular identifiers were used in preparing the TCRbeta library. TCRdb passed the PCR reads through MiXCR, listing each CDR3 protein once. The sample consists of about 260,000 distinct CDR3 sequences, roughly 8.2% of them appearing once. Between the trimmed V and J ends, which lost 8 bases and 6 bases, there was a span of 4 bases. This CDR3 contains 9 residues. Germline CDR1 reads LNHNV; CDR2 reads YYDKDF (reference sequence). These data come from a study of T-cell reconstitution after alpha-beta-depleted transplantation in children. Study-wide results and caveats: After one year, T-cell counts and TCRbeta diversity mostly came from new T cells. For some patients, TCRbeta diversity was high at day 60 because of recipient T cells and thymic progenitors that survived. Reported findings indicate that, about two months after transplant, alpha-beta T cells came from several hundred expanded clones, which were derived from non-depleted graft cells.

This chain connects TRBV15 to TRBJ1-1; no firm D call. Here the sequenced sample was PBMCs, mostly from graft donor cells, taken 180 days after TCRalphabeta/CD19-depleted stem cell transplant. This clonotype was sampled from a male patient aged 5 to 17 who had a stem cell transplant for acute lymphoblastic leukemia, so the T cells may come from the graft donor. CDR3 DNA sequence: TGTGCCACCCACGCTGAAGCTTTCTTT. This translates into CATHAEAFF.